Listed here is a single TCR beta chain. Its cognate antigen has yet to be identified. No clone much larger than this one lies a single base away; base qualities are absent. CDR1 and CDR2 are drawn from the germline V gene (reference sequence): MNHEY, SMNVEV. V gives up 1 base and J gives up 0 bases, and the segment between their germline ends measures 9 bases. The CDR3 runs 15 residues from the cysteine to the phenylalanine. The retained sequence is limited to the CDR3, 45 bases, with the frame set at the first base. This entry belongs to a study of blood T cell repertoires in COVID-19 (dated by TCRdb to 2018 to 2021). About the study as a whole: The collaborator samples originated in the United States, Italy and Spain and spanned the acute and convalescent phases of COVID-19. The prospective study material was composed of cDNA or gDNA derived from T cells, B-cell-depleted T cells, or PBMCs. Deeply sampled blood TCRbeta repertoires from subjects exposed to, actively infected with, or recovered from COVID-19 were included in the dataset. The repertoires were made available in a free public database intended to serve as a resource for research on the immune response to SARS-CoV-2. Samples were obtained from the ongoing ImmuneRACE study (first 160 participants) and from roughly 1,300 subjects provided by 6 global collaborators. Sample metadata almost always included a de-identified subject ID, COVID-19 status, age in years and sex. Where available, HLA class I and class II types were taken from metadata supplied by the sample provider and were not determined by assay-based typing. The investigation overall reported the following: The quantity of clinical and demographic metadata differed by source and by participant and was supplied without curation.

Whole blood was collected in K2EDTA tubes by collaborating institutions according to the institutions' own protocols. For TCRbeta analysis, collaborator samples were shipped as frozen whole blood, as isolated PBMCs, or as DNA extracted from either sample type. TCRbeta CDR3 regions were amplified from genomic DNA using the immunoSEQ Assay, a bias-controlled multiplex PCR. In the source study's methods: The number of nucleated cells in each sample was estimated from the amplification of reference gene primers within the assay. To quantify the absolute abundance of each unique TCRbeta CDR3 rearrangement, sequence reads were collapsed and filtered. Productive Simpson clonality was computed per sample as the square root of Simpson's diversity index over productive rearrangements. The clones in this table, taken by TCRdb from immuneACCESS, are in-frame only. Not every clone is retained; where verified, under half of the shortfall comes from an unresolved V gene, and the cause of the rest is unknown. The V and J calls and clone size are taken from that table; D and trimming were inferred from the DNA. This sample gives some 670,000 clones in total; about 90% of them show up just once. The ten largest make up more than 0.25% of the sample.

The chain is made from TRBV27 and TRBJ1-1; perhaps TRBD1 is the D gene, with 5 bases matching. The source of this sequence is a woman aged 18-29 years with acute or convalescent COVID-19. The material sequenced was peripheral blood. In nucleotides, the sequence is TGTGCCAGCAGTTTATGGCAGGGTTTGAACACTGAAGCTTTCTTT. Its coded protein is CASSLWQGLNTEAFF.